Listed below are T cell receptor beta chains from one sample, sequenced in a study of T cells in Graves' hyperthyroidism and ophthalmopathy. TCRdb re-analysed the multiplex PCR reads in MiXCR, keeping a single row per CDR3 protein. The table lists approximately 610,000 distinct CDR3 sequences, roughly 15% of them singletons. The sample consisted of blood. The receptors here all came from a woman aged 40-49 years with Graves' ophthalmopathy. The CDR3 runs from the conserved cysteine through the conserved F or W. The D gene is left open where the match is weak. Size tells how often a clone was seen (once, few, many) or the class of an expanded clone, and some rows leave it out.

>TRBD1|TRBV12-3/TRBV12-4|TRBJ1-5|many
CASSPTGDDPTKNQPQHF
TGTGCCAGCAGCCCGACAGGGGATGACCCGACGAAGAATCAGCCCCAGCATTTT
>NA|TRBV9|TRBJ1-1|few
CASSVGRGSVEAFF
TGTGCCAGCAGCGTAGGTCGGGGATCGGTTGAAGCTTTCTTT
>TRBD2|TRBV29-1|TRBJ2-7|few
CSVELAGDVSYEQYF
TGCAGCGTTGAACTAGCGGGAGACGTCTCCTACGAGCAGTACTTC
>NA|TRBV5-8|TRBJ2-7|many
CASSYPGRVKDEQYF
TGTGCCAGCAGCTACCCCGGGCGGGTTAAGGACGAGCAGTACTTC
>NA|TRBV19|TRBJ1-1|many
CASSIRLVDTEAFF
TGTGCCAGTAGTATAAGGTTGGTTGACACTGAAGCTTTCTTT
>TRBD2|TRBV7-2|TRBJ2-7|many
CASEMGSGGEGEQYF
TGTGCCAGCGAAATGGGTAGCGGGGGGGAAGGCGAGCAGTACTTC
>NA|TRBV12-3/TRBV12-4|TRBJ1-1|many
CASSQRVSTEAFF
TGTGCCAGCAGTCAACGGGTGAGCACTGAAGCTTTCTTT
>TRBD2|TRBV5-6|TRBJ2-5|few
CASSSPGLVEETQYF
TGTGCCAGCAGCTCCCCCGGACTAGTCGAAGAGACCCAGTACTTC
>NA|TRBV6-1|TRBJ1-1|many
CASGASGATEAFF
TGTGCCAGCGGGGCGTCGGGGGCCACTGAAGCTTTCTTT
>NA|TRBV4-2|TRBJ2-7|NA
CASSQDIGLVGEQYF
TGTGCCAGCAGCCAAGATATAGGGCTAGTGGGGGAGCAGTACTTC
>TRBD2|TRBV7-9|TRBJ2-7|NA
CASSLMSGRINEQYF
TGTGCCAGCAGCTTAATGAGCGGGAGGATCAACGAGCAGTACTTC
>TRBD1|TRBV6-1|TRBJ1-2|many
CASSTSRDRGRGYTF
TGTGCCAGCAGTACGTCCCGGGACAGGGGAAGAGGCTACACCTTC
>TRBD2|TRBV20-1|TRBJ2-2|NA
CSARDGAGGDTGELFF
TGCAGTGCTAGAGATGGAGCGGGAGGGGACACCGGGGAGCTGTTTTTT
>NA|TRBV30|TRBJ2-7|many
CAWSVWGGPYEQYF
TGTGCCTGGAGTGTATGGGGCGGACCCTACGAGCAGTACTTC
>NA|TRBV2|TRBJ1-5|few
CASSGAGHSNQPQHF
TGTGCCAGCAGTGGGGCCGGCCATAGCAATCAGCCCCAGCATTTT
>TRBD1|TRBV12-3/TRBV12-4|TRBJ2-2|NA
CASSLRGLGGELFF
TGTGCCAGCAGTTTAAGGGGGCTCGGCGGGGAGCTGTTTTTT
>TRBD2|TRBV19|TRBJ2-7|NA
CASSIEGQRDSYEQYF
TGTGCCAGTAGTATTGAGGGCCAGCGGGACTCCTACGAGCAGTACTTC
>NA|TRBV29-1|TRBJ2-5|many
CSVGGQGGETQYF
TGCAGCGTTGGAGGGCAGGGTGGCGAGACCCAGTACTTC
>NA|TRBV5-6|TRBJ1-5|few
CASSFGQSQPQHF
TGTGCCAGCAGCTTCGGGCAAAGTCAGCCCCAGCATTTT
>NA|TRBV28|TRBJ2-2|many
CASSFRTMNTGELFF
TGTGCCAGCAGTTTTAGGACAATGAACACCGGGGAGCTGTTTTTT